This TCR beta chain is from a study of cytomegalovirus exposure and HLA in healthy donors. A multiplex PCR was run with 60 Vbeta primers and 13 Jbeta primers. Clones were sequenced by immunoSEQ multiplex PCR, and TCRdb holds only the in-frame ones, with some missing. The table lists a few hundred thousand clones, about four fifths of them singletons. V lost 2 bases and J lost 5; bases outside the gene matches: 10. The CDR3 runs 17 residues. Germline V CDR1 and CDR2: SGDLS, YYNGEE. This clone was recorded only once. This TCR came from a girl aged 2-10 years in good health and CMV-seronegative. Sequencing was performed on PBMCs. The rearrangement uses TRBV9 and TRBJ2-5; 12 nucleotides match TRBD2. The CDR3 here is CASSVGLAGGPVETQYF. DNA for the CDR3: TGTGCCAGCAGCGTCGGGCTAGCGGGAGGGCCGGTGGAGACCCAGTACTTC.